This entry lists 19 T cell receptor beta chains sequenced from one sample in a study of T cell clonotyping in hematopoietic cell transplantation (dated by TCRdb to the early 2020s). The sample's time point label is to be understood as: 100 days after allo-HCT. Library method: the immunoSEQ multiplex PCR assay. TCRdb mirrors the immuneACCESS table, restricted to in-frame sequences. Some clones are absent from its copies; in checked studies, under half trace to an unresolved V gene, and the reason for the others is unknown. The sample table shows a few thousand clones, and 90% to 97% are seen once. The top ten hold 2% to 3% of the sample. This material consisted of PBMCs, taken 100 days after allogeneic stem cell transplant. The receptors come from a male patient aged 40 to 50 who had an allogeneic stem cell transplant from a related donor, so the T cells may come from the graft donor. Some clones in this sample may be carry-over from other donors' samples.

This chain links TRBV2 with TRBJ2-7; 9 bases line up with TRBD2. Germline V gene sequence: CDR1 SNHLY, CDR2 FYNNEI. The CDR3 has 14 residues. V lost 4 bases and J lost 6; bases outside the gene matches: 7. This CDR3 reads CASSATSGWGEQYF. The CDR3 region has the DNA TGTGCCAGCAGTGCAACTAGCGGGTGGGGCGAGCAGTACTTC. The full variable domain, with the rest looked up from reference TRBV2 and TRBJ2-7, is EPEVTQTPSHQVTQMGQEVILRCVPISNHLYFYWYRQILGQKVEFLVSFYNNEISEKSEIFDDQFSVERPDGSNFTLKIRSTKLEDSAMYFCASSATSGWGEQYFGPGTRLTVT.

The chain combines TRBV9 with TRBJ2-7; TRBD1 aligns across 8 bases. The CDR3 runs to 16 residues. Germline loops: CDR1 SGDLS, CDR2 YYNGEE. The V segment lost 0 bases and the J segment 0 bases; nucleotides outside the gene matches: 5. The CDR3 DNA reads TGTGCCAGCAGCGTAGATACAGGGGGGACCTCCTACGAGCAGTACTTC. Its translation is CASSVDTGGTSYEQYF.

V gene TRBV27 combines with J gene TRBJ2-2, with TRBD2 as a possible D gene (6 bases). CDR1 is MNHEY, CDR2 SMNVEV, per germline (reference sequence). Trimming removed 2 bases from V and 7 bases from J, with 17 bases in between. The CDR3 runs 16 residues. CDR3 nucleotide sequence: TGTGCCAGCAGTTTACCGGGCGGGACCAAGGGCGGGGAGCTGTTTTTT. Translated: CASSLPGGTKGGELFF.

Here the CDR3 DNA reads TGTGCCTGGAAGGTCAGACCCCTCCACTTT. It is translated as CAWKVRPLHF. The chain combines TRBV30 with TRBJ1-6; no firm D call. This CDR3 has 10 residues. The ends were cut back, 4 bases at V and 12 bases at J, with 7 bases in the middle. Germline loops: CDR1 GTSNPN, CDR2 SVGIG (reference sequence).

V and J are TRBV9 and TRBJ2-2; D may be TRBD2 (7 bases). The V end lost 2 bases, the J end lost 2 bases, and 13 bases lay between the germline ends. The length of the CDR3 is 16 residues. Germline CDR1 SGDLS, CDR2 YYNGEE. The CDR3 nucleotides are TGTGCCAGCAGCGTTAGGGGGGGGTATAACACCGGGGAGCTGTTTTTT. Amino acids: CASSVRGGYNTGELFF. The variable domain in full, with the rest retrieved from reference TRBV9 and TRBJ2-2, is DSGVTQTPKHLITATGQRVTLRCSPRSGDLSVYWYQQSLDQGLQFLIQYYNGEERAKGNILERFSAQQFPDLHSELNLSSLELGDSALYFCASSVRGGYNTGELFFGEGSRLTVL.

The V gene is TRBV5-1, the J gene TRBJ2-5, with 8 bases aligning to TRBD2. CDR1 is SGHRS and CDR2 is YFSETQ in the germline V gene. Trimming took 4 bases from V and 2 from J; bases not matched to a gene: 4. CDR3 length: 14 amino acids. The CDR3 nucleotides read TGCGCCAGCAGCGCAGGACTAGCACAAGAGACCCAGTACTTC. This sequence encodes CASSAGLAQETQYF. Using reference TRBV5-1 and TRBJ2-5 for the parts outside the CDR3, the full variable domain is KAGVTQTPRYLIKTRGQQVTLSCSPISGHRSVSWYQQTPGQGLQFLFEYFSETQRNKGNFPGRFSGRQFSNSRSEMNVSTLELGDSALYLCASSAGLAQETQYFGPGTRLLVL.

The V gene is TRBV6-1, the J gene TRBJ1-1; a weak D match, TRBD1 (6 bases). The CDR3 sequence is 15 residues long. V lost 5 bases and J lost 0, with 13 bases in between. CDR1 and CDR2 (germline): MNHNS, SASEGT. The CDR3 DNA reads TGTGCCAGCAGTACACGGACAGTTTTGAACACTGAAGCTTTCTTT. Its protein is CASSTRTVLNTEAFF.

Details on this clone: One junction end does not reproduce the germline sequence, and a read error may be involved. The chain has TRBV7-7 and TRBJ2-7; D not certain. CDR1 is SSHAT, CDR2 FNYEAQ, per germline (reference sequence). This CDR3 contains 14 residues. For the CDR3, the DNA is TGTGCTAGCAGCCCCGGACGGATCTCCTACGAGCAGTACTTC. This sequence encodes CASSPGRISYEQYF.

This chain uses TRBV9 with TRBJ1-1, with D uncertain. Per the germline V gene, CDR1 is SGDLS and CDR2 is YYNGEE. The CDR3 runs 13 residues. The ends were cut back, 1 base at V and 2 bases at J, with 6 bases in the middle. The CDR3 DNA reads TGTGCCAGCAGCGTAATAACAAACACTGAAGCTTTCTTT. Translating it yields CASSVITNTEAFF.

This clone was seen a single time. V and J are TRBV19 and TRBJ2-3; 8 bases are a match to TRBD2. After removal of 5 bases from V and 8 bases from J, the junction contained 15 bases not matched to a gene. Looked up from germline, CDR1 is LNHDA and CDR2 is SQIVND (reference sequence). This CDR3 region has 16 residues. CDR3 coding DNA: TGTGCCAGTAGTCGCCCCGTGGGGGCGGGGGGCCGTACGCAGTATTTT. This translates into CASSRPVGAGGRTQYF.

Here the CDR3 reads CASSRFSNGNQPQHF. The CDR3 DNA reads as TGTGCCAGCAGTAGATTTTCAAATGGCAATCAGCCCCAGCATTTT. This chain links TRBV28 with TRBJ1-5; D remains ambiguous. This CDR3 contains 15 residues. Between the trimmed V and J ends, which lost 5 bases and 2 bases, there was a span of 13 bases. The germline V gene encodes CDR1 MDHEN and CDR2 SYDVKM.

The chain links TRBV7-6 to TRBJ2-6; no clear D. Germline lookup yields CDR1 SGHVS and CDR2 FNYEAQ. Trimming removed 1 base at V and 4 bases at J, with 5 bases between. This CDR3 contains 14 residues. The CDR3 nucleotides read TGTGCCAGCAGCTTAGATACCGGGGCCAACGTCCTGACTTTC. The encoded protein is CASSLDTGANVLTF.

V and J are TRBV30 and TRBJ2-1; 8 bases agree with TRBD1. The CDR3 totals 17 residues. The V segment lost 0 bases and the J segment 4 bases; nucleotides outside the gene matches: 11. Germline CDR1 is GTSNPN and CDR2 is SVGIG (reference sequence). The CDR3 DNA reads TGTGCCTGGAGTGTAGTGGGAACAGGGGGATTTTACAATGAGCAGTTCTTC. It translates to CAWSVVGTGGFYNEQFF.

On this clone: A junction boundary mismatches the germline segment, possibly from a read error. This chain joins TRBV9 and TRBJ1-4; the D is unclear. CDR1 SGDLS and CDR2 YYNGEE come from the germline V gene. This CDR3 contains 15 residues. The CDR3 sequence is CASSVADHLSEKLVF. CDR3 sequence (DNA): TGTGCCAGCAGCGTAGCAGACCATCTTAGTGAAAAACTGGTTTTT. Full variable domain (missing parts from reference TRBV9 and TRBJ1-4): DSGVTQTPKHLITATGQRVTLRCSPRSGDLSVYWYQQSLDQGLQFLIQYYNGEERAKGNILERFSAQQFPDLHSELNLSSLELGDSALYFCASSVADHLSEKLVFGSGTQLSVL.

The CDR3 sequence is CASRPRTDSYEQYF. CDR3 DNA sequence: TGTGCCAGTAGGCCGAGGACAGACTCCTACGAGCAGTACTTC. The V gene is TRBV19, the J gene TRBJ2-7; D possibly corresponds to TRBD1 (6 bases). Germline V CDR1 and CDR2: LNHDA, SQIVND (reference sequence). The CDR3 sequence is 14 residues long. The V end lost 6 bases, the J end lost 0 bases, and 12 bases lay between the germline ends.

The rearrangement joins TRBV27 to TRBJ2-1; no firm D call. CDR3 size: 13 residues. Germline V gene data show CDR1 as MNHEY and CDR2 as SMNVEV (reference sequence). V shed 3 bases and J shed 0 bases, with 3 bases lying between them. The CDR3 sequence: CASSFFSYNEQFF. CDR3 nucleotides: TGTGCCAGCAGTTTTTTCTCCTACAATGAGCAGTTCTTC.

J is TRBJ1-5 and V is TRBV6-1; 7 bases match TRBD1. There are 14 residues in the CDR3. Germline V gives CDR1 MNHNS, CDR2 SASEGT. Germline trimming cut 7 bases from V and 4 bases from J; bases unmatched to any gene: 7. CDR3 bases: TGTGCCAGCATTCGACAGGGAAGGAATCAGCCCCAGCATTTT. This sequence encodes CASIRQGRNQPQHF.

V gene TRBV6-6 combines with J gene TRBJ1-5; 7 nucleotides agree with TRBD1. After removal of 4 bases from V and 8 bases from J, the junction contained 5 bases not matched to a gene. The CDR3 totals 13 residues. The V gene's germline CDR1 is MNHNY and CDR2 SVGAGI (reference sequence). This CDR3 reads CASSSQGGEPQHF. CDR3 DNA sequence: TGTGCCAGCAGTTCTCAGGGGGGGGAGCCCCAGCATTTT.

This clone was seen just once. This sequence joins TRBV15 and TRBJ1-5, with D perhaps TRBD1 (5 bases). The V end was cut by 5 bases, the J end by 9 bases, with 14 bases between. This CDR3 comprises 13 residues. Germline values: CDR1 LNHNV, CDR2 YYDKDF (reference sequence). CDR3: CATSGSGRWPQHF. In DNA form, the CDR3 reads TGTGCCACCAGCGGATCAGGGCGGTGGCCCCAGCATTTT.